The source of this TCR beta chain is a study of T cell responses to AZD1222 COVID-19 vaccine. Repertoires were generated with immunoSEQ multiplex PCR, while TCRdb's copy carries only in-frame clones and drops some. The sample holds fewer than 200,000 clones, around nine tenths seen once. This clone has only one observation. Its antigen is undetermined. General study points: The donor cohort was predominantly white British with a female majority, and clonal diversity may have been underestimated. When two AZD1222 doses had been given, Spike-specific TCR breadth and depth rose.

Germline lookup yields CDR1 MNHEY and CDR2 SVGAGI. V was cut by 9 bases and J by 10 bases, with 22 bases left in between. The CDR3 is 15 residues long. The sequence was collected from an adult who received the MenACWY meningococcal vaccine as a control. The rearrangement uses TRBV6-5 and TRBJ1-6; tentatively, D is TRBD1 (5 bases). Sequences were derived from peripheral blood, sampled 28 days after the second dose of the MenACWY control vaccine. CDR3 nucleotides: TGTGCCAGTACAGGTGCCGCCTTGGAGGAATCACCCCTCCACTTT. Its translation: CASTGAALEESPLHF.